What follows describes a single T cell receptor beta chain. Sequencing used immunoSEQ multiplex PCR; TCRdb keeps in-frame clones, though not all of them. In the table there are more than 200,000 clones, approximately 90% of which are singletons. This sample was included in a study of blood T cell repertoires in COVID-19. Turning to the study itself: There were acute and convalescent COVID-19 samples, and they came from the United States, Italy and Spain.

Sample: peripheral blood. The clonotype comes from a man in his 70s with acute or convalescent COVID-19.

The CDR3 is CASSSYIQGSGAFF. For the CDR3, the DNA is TGTGCCAGCAGCTCCTACATACAGGGGAGTGGAGCTTTCTTT. The chain carries TRBV5-4 and TRBJ1-1; the match to TRBD1 covers 7 bases. With V trimmed by 3 bases and J by 10 bases, 12 bases remained unmatched. Germline values: CDR1 SGHNT, CDR2 YYREEE (reference sequence). The CDR3 extends over 14 amino acids.